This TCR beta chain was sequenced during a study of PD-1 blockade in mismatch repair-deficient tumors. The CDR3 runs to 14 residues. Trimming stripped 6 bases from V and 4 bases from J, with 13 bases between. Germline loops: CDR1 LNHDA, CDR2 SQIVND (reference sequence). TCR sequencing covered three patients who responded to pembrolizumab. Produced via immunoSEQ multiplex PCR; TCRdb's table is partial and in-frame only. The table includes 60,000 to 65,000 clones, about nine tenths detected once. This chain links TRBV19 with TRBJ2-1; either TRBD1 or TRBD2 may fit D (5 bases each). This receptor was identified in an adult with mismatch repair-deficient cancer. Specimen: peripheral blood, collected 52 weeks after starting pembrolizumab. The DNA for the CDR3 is TGTGCCAGTAGCCCAGGTTGGGGGTACAATGAGCAGTTCTTC. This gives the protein CASSPGWGYNEQFF.